These 29 T cell receptor beta chains were sequenced from one sample in a study of T-cell reconstitution after alpha-beta-depleted transplantation in children. Library preparation (for TCRbeta) was performed with unique molecular identifiers. TCRdb itself ran the PCR reads through MiXCR, one entry per CDR3 protein. The sample lists about a million distinct CDR3 sequences, about 29% seen once, with roughly 30% in the top ten. This sample comprised PBMCs, mostly from graft donor cells, obtained 360 days after TCRalphabeta/CD19-depleted stem cell transplant. These receptors all stem from a boy under two years old who had a stem cell transplant for SCID, so the T cells may come from the graft donor.

This clonotype was found a few times. The gene calls are TRBV12-3 or TRBV12-4 and TRBJ2-3; 9 positions agree with TRBD2. CDR3 length equals 15 residues. The V segment lost 5 bases and the J segment 2 bases; nucleotides outside the gene matches: 5. CDR3 DNA sequence: TGTGCCAGCAGTAGAGCGGGGGGAGACACAGATACGCAGTATTTT. It translates to CASSRAGGDTDTQYF.

The V gene is TRBV7-6, the J gene TRBJ2-2, with a tentative D call TRBD2 (6 bases). This CDR3 is 15 amino acids long. The V gene lost 2 bases and the J gene lost 1 base, with 8 bases spanning the gap. CDR1 and CDR2 (germline): SGHVS, FNYEAQ. The CDR3 is CASSLYGRNTGELFF. The CDR3 DNA is TGTGCCAGCAGCTTATACGGGAGGAACACCGGGGAGCTGTTTTTT.

The CDR3 DNA follows: TGCGCCAGCAGCTTGGCCGCGGGACAGGGGATTGGCTACACCTTC. Translated, it gives CASSLAAGQGIGYTF. V gene TRBV5-1 combines with J gene TRBJ1-2; 10 nucleotides line up with TRBD1. With 0 bases clipped from V and 7 bases from J, the junction kept 6 bases outside the gene matches. From germline, CDR1 is SGHRS and CDR2 YFSETQ. This CDR3 region has 15 residues.

This chain links TRBV7-9 with TRBJ2-1; 9 bases are shared with TRBD2. This CDR3 spans 16 amino acids. J gave up 4 bases and V 5 bases, and 9 bases lay outside the gene matches. Germline loops: CDR1 SEHNR, CDR2 FQNEAQ (reference sequence). The CDR3 spells CASSPRRLAGYNEQFF. The CDR3 DNA is TGTGCCAGCAGCCCAAGGCGCCTAGCGGGGTACAATGAGCAGTTCTTC.

This clonotype was seen just once. The CDR3 region is CSAAYREETQYF. For the CDR3, the DNA is TGCAGTGCGGCGTATAGGGAGGAGACCCAGTACTTC. The chain uses TRBV20-1 and TRBJ2-5; TRBD2 might be the D (5 bases). Between the trimmed V and J ends, which lost 6 bases and 5 bases, there was a span of 13 bases. The CDR3 covers 12 residues. The germline V gene encodes CDR1 DFQATT and CDR2 SNEGSKA (reference sequence).

The chain employs TRBV29-1 and TRBJ2-1; D call uncertain. V was clipped by 4 bases and J by 0 bases, with 10 bases between them. CDR1 and CDR2 from the germline V gene are SQVTM and ANQGSEA. This CDR3 has 14 residues. The CDR3 DNA reads as TGCAGCGTTGGGCCGGCGAGCTCCTACAATGAGCAGTTCTTC. Translation: CSVGPASSYNEQFF.

The rearrangement uses TRBV5-1 and TRBJ1-1; 7 nucleotides align to TRBD1. The V gene end was trimmed by 4 bases and the J gene end by 1 base; junction bases not matched to a gene: 4. The CDR3 spans 14 residues. Per germline, CDR1 SGHRS and CDR2 YFSETQ. DNA for the CDR3: TGCGCCAGCAGCCAGGGACAGAAGAACACTGAAGCTTTCTTT. It encodes CASSQGQKNTEAFF.

The rearrangement uses TRBV7-2 and TRBJ2-5; D is unclear. Between the trimmed V and J ends, which lost 1 base and 9 bases, there was a span of 6 bases. CDR1 and CDR2 from the germline V gene are SGHTA and FQGNSA. CDR3 length equals 11 residues. The CDR3 protein is CASSLGSSQYF. CDR3 DNA: TGTGCCAGCAGCTTAGGGAGTTCCCAGTACTTC.

V usage is TRBV15 and J usage is TRBJ1-1; perhaps TRBD1 as D (6 bases). CDR3 length: 15 amino acids. Germline assignment: CDR1 LNHNV and CDR2 YYDKDF (reference sequence). V was shortened by 0 bases and J by 5 bases, with 13 bases between the two germline ends. CDR3 DNA sequence: TGTGCCACCAGCAGAGATACAGGGCGAGGGACTGAAGCTTTCTTT. Protein: CATSRDTGRGTEAFF.

The rearrangement joins TRBV3-1 to TRBJ2-1; D is uncertain. V was shortened by 0 bases and J by 4 bases, with 16 bases between the two germline ends. Germline CDR1 LGHDT, CDR2 YNNKEL (reference sequence). The length of the CDR3 is 17 residues. The CDR3 region has the DNA TGTGCCAGCAGCCAAGATTTGGAATCCGAAGGGTACAATGAGCAGTTCTTC. It translates to CASSQDLESEGYNEQFF.

The chain is built from TRBV6-5 and TRBJ2-3, with D possibly matching TRBD1 (7 bases). Trimming stripped 4 bases from V and 3 bases from J, with 14 bases between. The germline V gene has CDR1 MNHEY and CDR2 SVGAGI. This CDR3 region has 15 residues. The CDR3 loop reads CASSFNRGGTDTQYF. The CDR3, as DNA: TGTGCCAGCAGTTTCAACAGGGGAGGAACAGATACGCAGTATTTT.

This clonotype was counted a few times. The chain combines TRBV6-5 with TRBJ2-5; unclear D gene. In germline, CDR1 is MNHEY, CDR2 SVGAGI. The V end was cut by 0 bases, the J end by 5 bases, with 13 bases between. This CDR3 is 15 amino acids long. CDR3 nucleotide sequence: TGTGCCAGCAGTTACTCAGGCTACCCTCGGGAGACCCAGTACTTC. Translated: CASSYSGYPRETQYF.

About this clonotype itself: This CDR3 is missing its conserved last phenylalanine or tryptophan, likely due to a read error. V is TRBV5-5 and J is TRBJ1-1; unclear D gene. Germline V gene lookup returns CDR1 SGHKS and CDR2 YYEKEE (reference sequence). Deletions cut 5 bases from V and 3 bases from J, with 11 bases between. CDR3 length equals 13 residues. Here the CDR3 reads CASRFTVDTEAFC. DNA of the CDR3: TGTGCCAGCAGATTTACCGTGGACACTGAAGCTTTCTGT.

This clonotype was picked up a small number of times. This chain connects TRBV7-2 to TRBJ2-1; D is perhaps TRBD2 (6 bases). Trimming shortened V by 4 bases and J by 10 bases, and 11 bases separated the two germline ends. Germline-derived CDR1 and CDR2 are SGHTA and FQGNSA. This CDR3 region has 12 residues. This CDR3 reads CASSWGVLEQFF. Here the CDR3 DNA reads TGTGCCAGCAGCTGGGGGGTCCTCGAGCAGTTCTTC.

With regard to this clonotype: This may arise from a read error, as a much more abundant clone is one base away. The rearrangement links TRBV11-1 to TRBJ2-5, with D possibly being TRBD1 or TRBD2 (5 bases each). This CDR3 comprises 15 residues. The germline V gene has CDR1 SGHAT and CDR2 FQDESV (reference sequence). CDR3 in DNA: TGTGCCAGCAGCTTAGCGGGGACCCACCAAGAGACCCAGGACTTC. This encodes CASSLAGTHQETQDF.

This clonotype was observed a handful of times. The chain has TRBV2 and TRBJ2-2; 9 bases line up with TRBD2. The V and J ends lost 11 bases and 3 bases, in that order; junction bases with no gene match: 4. The CDR3 extends over 13 amino acids. The germline V gene encodes CDR1 SNHLY and CDR2 FYNNEI. The CDR3 sequence: CAGLAGDTGELFF. The CDR3 DNA is TGTGCCGGGTTAGCGGGGGACACCGGGGAGCTGTTTTTT. The full variable domain, its missing parts supplied by reference TRBV2 and TRBJ2-2, is EPEVTQTPSHQVTQMGQEVILRCVPISNHLYFYWYRQILGQKVEFLVSFYNNEISEKSEIFDDQFSVERPDGSNFTLKIRSTKLEDSAMYFCAGLAGDTGELFFGEGSRLTVL.

This clonotype was detected a few times. The rearrangement joins TRBV12-3 or TRBV12-4 to TRBJ2-5, with D possibly called TRBD1 or TRBD2 (5 bases each). With 4 bases removed from V and 4 bases from J, the gap between germline ends came to 16 bases. The CDR3 is made up of 15 amino acids. DNA for the CDR3: TGTGCCAGCAGTTCAGACTACCCCCAGGGAGAGACCCAGTACTTC. Protein product: CASSSDYPQGETQYF.

This chain uses TRBV18 with TRBJ2-4, with D perhaps TRBD2 (6 bases). CDR3 length: 17 residues. The V gene's germline CDR1 is KGHSH and CDR2 LQKENI. Between the trimmed V and J ends, which lost 6 bases and 3 bases, there was a span of 21 bases. The CDR3 protein is CASSPLTSPGGKNIQYF. The CDR3, as DNA: TGTGCCAGCTCTCCTCTTACTAGCCCCGGAGGCAAAAACATTCAGTACTTC.

The rearrangement links TRBV5-6 to TRBJ1-2; weak D call: TRBD1 (6 bases). CDR3 length: 18 amino acids. Trimming removed 0 bases from V and 4 bases from J, with 22 bases in between. From germline, CDR1 is SGHDT and CDR2 YYEEEE. CDR3 sequence reads: CASSLDGRGNFVSYGYTF. CDR3 DNA: TGTGCCAGCAGCTTGGACGGCAGGGGAAATTTTGTTAGCTATGGCTACACCTTC.

This clonotype was observed a handful of times. The chain is built from TRBV6-5 and TRBJ1-1; 7 bases are a match to TRBD1. V gave up 4 bases and J gave up 0 bases; unmatched junction bases: 5. Germline values: CDR1 MNHEY, CDR2 SVGAGI. The CDR3 runs to 15 residues. The CDR3: CASSWTGTVNTEAFF. The CDR3 DNA reads as TGTGCCAGCAGTTGGACCGGGACAGTGAACACTGAAGCTTTCTTT.

The chain uses TRBV6-1 and TRBJ1-1, with a possible D match to TRBD1 (6 bases). CDR3 length: 16 amino acids. Trimming took 6 bases from V and 7 from J, leaving 24 bases between them. Germline assignment: CDR1 MNHNS and CDR2 SASEGT. CDR3 sequence: CASSPLSLTGTYEAFF. The CDR3 bases are TGTGCCAGCAGCCCTCTCTCCTTGACAGGAACTTATGAAGCTTTCTTT.

A few counts support this clonotype. The chain recombines TRBV20-1 with TRBJ2-1, with 8 bases lining up with TRBD2. The CDR3 spans 17 residues. With V trimmed by 3 bases and J by 0 bases, 10 bases remained unmatched. Germline values: CDR1 DFQATT, CDR2 SNEGSKA (reference sequence). CDR3 nucleotide sequence: TGCAGTGCTAGCGGGGCGGGGGGCCTAAGCTCCTACAATGAGCAGTTCTTC. Translation gives CSASGAGGLSSYNEQFF.

V is TRBV28 and J is TRBJ2-4, with 7 bases identical to TRBD1. Germline CDR1 is MDHEN and CDR2 is SYDVKM. CDR3 length equals 14 residues. V dropped 11 bases and J dropped 2; count of bases not matched to a gene: 9. CDR3: CAARDREPKNIQYF. The CDR3 coding sequence is TGTGCCGCACGCGACAGGGAACCCAAAAACATTCAGTACTTC.

This clonotype was detected many times. CDR3 nucleotide sequence: TGTGCCAGCAGCAAGACAGTGAACACCGGGGAGCTGTTTTTT. Translating it yields CASSKTVNTGELFF. The chain recombines TRBV12-3 or TRBV12-4 with TRBJ2-2; possibly TRBD1 for D (5 bases). This CDR3 comprises 14 residues. V was trimmed by 6 bases and J by 1 base, leaving 9 bases between them.

The table lists this clonotype with a count of one. The chain links TRBV5-1 to TRBJ2-6, with 7 bases that match TRBD1. J gave up 0 bases and V 4 bases, and 13 bases lay outside the gene matches. The germline V gene encodes CDR1 SGHRS and CDR2 YFSETQ. The CDR3 runs 19 residues. The CDR3 loop reads CASSQIQGQVHSGANVLTF. The DNA of the CDR3 is TGCGCCAGCAGCCAAATACAAGGACAGGTGCACTCTGGGGCCAACGTCCTGACTTTC.

The sample holds a few counts of this clonotype. The chain uses TRBV28 and TRBJ2-1; 10 nucleotides align to TRBD1. This CDR3 is 16 amino acids long. V shed 6 bases, J shed 6 bases, and the junction held 11 bases outside the gene matches. Germline V CDR1 and CDR2: MDHEN, SYDVKM. CDR3 protein: CASSPAGTGDGNEQFF. CDR3 bases: TGTGCCAGCAGCCCCGCCGGGACAGGGGACGGCAATGAGCAGTTCTTC.

The chain employs TRBV29-1 and TRBJ2-2; perhaps D is TRBD1 or TRBD2 (6 bases each). This CDR3 region has 16 residues. Germline CDR1 and CDR2: SQVTM and ANQGSEA. Trimming left V 3 bases short and J 1 base short, with 15 bases between. The CDR3 nucleotides read TGCAGCGTTGAGGCGTTAGGGGGGTTGAACACCGGGGAGCTGTTTTTT. Amino acid sequence: CSVEALGGLNTGELFF.

This clonotype was detected only a few times. The CDR3 sequence: CSARDSWGRQFF. DNA of the CDR3: TGCAGTGCTAGAGACTCGTGGGGGCGGCAGTTCTTC. The chain carries TRBV20-1 and TRBJ2-1; a possible D gene is TRBD1 (6 bases). CDR1 DFQATT and CDR2 SNEGSKA come from the germline V gene (reference sequence). This CDR3 spans 12 amino acids. The V and J ends lost 0 bases and 12 bases respectively, with 12 bases between them.

The V call is TRBV20-1, the J call TRBJ2-7, with TRBD1 matching 7 bases. The CDR3 covers 17 residues. Trimming cost V 3 bases and J 3 bases; bases outside gene matches: 17. From germline, CDR1 is DFQATT and CDR2 SNEGSKA (reference sequence). CDR3 in amino acids: CSARPVKRGRIFYEQYF. CDR3 nucleotide sequence: TGCAGTGCTAGGCCCGTAAAGAGGGGGCGAATATTCTACGAGCAGTACTTC.